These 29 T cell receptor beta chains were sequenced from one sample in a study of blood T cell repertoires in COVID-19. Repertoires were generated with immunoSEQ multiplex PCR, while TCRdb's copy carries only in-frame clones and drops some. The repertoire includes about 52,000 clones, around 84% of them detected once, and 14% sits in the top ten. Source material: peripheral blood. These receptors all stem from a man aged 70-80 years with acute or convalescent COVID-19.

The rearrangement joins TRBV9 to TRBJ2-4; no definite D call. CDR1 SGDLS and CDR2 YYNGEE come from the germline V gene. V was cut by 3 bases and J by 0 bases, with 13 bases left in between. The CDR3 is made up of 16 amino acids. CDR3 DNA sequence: TGTGCCAGCAGCGCAGGAACCCCCGGAGCCAAAAACATTCAGTACTTC. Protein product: CASSAGTPGAKNIQYF.

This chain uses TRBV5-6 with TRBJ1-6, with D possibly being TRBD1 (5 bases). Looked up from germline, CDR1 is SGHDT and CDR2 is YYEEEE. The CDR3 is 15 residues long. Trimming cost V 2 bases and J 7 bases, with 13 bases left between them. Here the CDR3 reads CASSFWGGGNSPLHF. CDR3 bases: TGTGCCAGCAGCTTCTGGGGGGGAGGGAATTCACCCCTCCACTTT.

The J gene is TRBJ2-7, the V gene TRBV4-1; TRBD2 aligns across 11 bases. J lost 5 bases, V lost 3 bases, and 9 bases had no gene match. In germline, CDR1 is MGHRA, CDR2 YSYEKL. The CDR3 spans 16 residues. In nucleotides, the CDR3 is TGCGCCAGCAGCCACCCCACTAGCGGGAGTGGTGACGAGCAGTACTTC. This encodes CASSHPTSGSGDEQYF.

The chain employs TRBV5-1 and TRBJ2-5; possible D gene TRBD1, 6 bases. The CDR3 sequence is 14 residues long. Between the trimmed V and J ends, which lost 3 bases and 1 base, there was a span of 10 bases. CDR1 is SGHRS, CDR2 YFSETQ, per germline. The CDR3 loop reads CASSSGQIQETQYF. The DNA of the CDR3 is TGCGCCAGCAGCTCCGGACAGATCCAAGAGACCCAGTACTTC.

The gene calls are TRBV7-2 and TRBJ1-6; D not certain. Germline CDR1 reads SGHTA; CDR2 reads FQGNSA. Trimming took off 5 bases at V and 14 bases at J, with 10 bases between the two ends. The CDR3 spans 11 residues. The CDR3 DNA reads TGTGCCAGCAGCAGTAGTAGTTCCCTCCACTTT. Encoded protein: CASSSSSSLHF.

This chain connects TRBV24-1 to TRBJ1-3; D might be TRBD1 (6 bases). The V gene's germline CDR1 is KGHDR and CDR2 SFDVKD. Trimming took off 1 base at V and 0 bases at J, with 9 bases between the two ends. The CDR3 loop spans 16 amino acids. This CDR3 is CATSDFGRGSGNTIYF. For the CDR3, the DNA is TGTGCCACCAGTGATTTCGGCAGGGGCTCTGGAAACACCATATATTTT.

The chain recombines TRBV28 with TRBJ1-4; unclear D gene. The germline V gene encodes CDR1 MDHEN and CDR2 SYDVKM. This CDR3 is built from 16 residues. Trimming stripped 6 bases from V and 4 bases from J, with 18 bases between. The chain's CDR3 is CASSRPGVHSNEKLFF. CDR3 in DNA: TGTGCCAGCAGCCGGCCGGGAGTTCATAGTAATGAAAAACTGTTTTTT.

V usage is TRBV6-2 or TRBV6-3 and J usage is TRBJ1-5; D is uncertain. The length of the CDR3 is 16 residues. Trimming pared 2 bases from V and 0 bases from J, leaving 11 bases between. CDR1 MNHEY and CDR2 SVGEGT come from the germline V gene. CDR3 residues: CASSYGHFYSNQPQHF. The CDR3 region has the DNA TGTGCCAGCAGTTACGGGCACTTCTATAGCAATCAGCCCCAGCATTTT.

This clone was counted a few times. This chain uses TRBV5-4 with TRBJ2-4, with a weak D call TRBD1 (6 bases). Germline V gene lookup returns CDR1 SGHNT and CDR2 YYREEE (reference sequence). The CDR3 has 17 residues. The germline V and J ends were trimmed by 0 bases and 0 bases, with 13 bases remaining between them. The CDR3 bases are TGTGCCAGCAGCTTGGGACGGGACACCACAGCCAAAAACATTCAGTACTTC. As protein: CASSLGRDTTAKNIQYF.

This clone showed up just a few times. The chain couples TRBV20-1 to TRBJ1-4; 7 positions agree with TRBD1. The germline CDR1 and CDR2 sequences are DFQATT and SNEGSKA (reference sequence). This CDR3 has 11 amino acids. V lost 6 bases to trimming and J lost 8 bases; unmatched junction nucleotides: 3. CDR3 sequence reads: CSAGQWEKLFF. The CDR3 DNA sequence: TGCAGTGCGGGACAGTGGGAAAAACTGTTTTTT.

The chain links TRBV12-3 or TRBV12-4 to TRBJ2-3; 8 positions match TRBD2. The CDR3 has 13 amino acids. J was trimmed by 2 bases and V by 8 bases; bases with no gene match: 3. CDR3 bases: TGTGCCAGCTTAGCGGGGACCACAGATACGCAGTATTTT. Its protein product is CASLAGTTDTQYF.

CDR3 nucleotide sequence: TGTGCCACCAGCAGAGTTCGGACAGGGGCAGGTGAAAAACTGTTTTTT. The encoded protein is CATSRVRTGAGEKLFF. V is TRBV15 and J is TRBJ1-4, with 9 bases identical to TRBD1. V shed 1 base, J shed 7 bases, and the junction held 7 bases outside the gene matches. CDR3 length equals 16 residues. The V gene's germline CDR1 is LNHNV and CDR2 YYDKDF (reference sequence).

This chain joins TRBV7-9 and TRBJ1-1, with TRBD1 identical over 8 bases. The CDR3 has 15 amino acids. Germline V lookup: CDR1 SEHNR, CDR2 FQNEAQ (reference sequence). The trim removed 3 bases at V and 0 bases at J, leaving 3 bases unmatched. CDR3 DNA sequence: TGTGCCAGCAGCTTTGGGACAGGAATGAACACTGAAGCTTTCTTT. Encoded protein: CASSFGTGMNTEAFF.

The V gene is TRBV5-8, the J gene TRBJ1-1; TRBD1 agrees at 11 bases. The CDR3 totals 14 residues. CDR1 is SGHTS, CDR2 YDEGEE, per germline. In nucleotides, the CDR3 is TGTGCGGTGGTGGACAGGGGGCGGAACACTGAAGCTTTCTTT. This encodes CAVVDRGRNTEAFF.

CDR3 region: CASSQVPHAGGPGNTIYF. CDR3 in DNA: TGCGCCAGCAGCCAAGTACCCCACGCCGGAGGCCCTGGAAACACCATATATTTT. The gene calls are TRBV4-1 and TRBJ1-3, with D uncertain. V was pared by 1 base and J by 2 bases, with 18 bases between. Germline assignment: CDR1 MGHRA and CDR2 YSYEKL. This CDR3 region has 18 residues.

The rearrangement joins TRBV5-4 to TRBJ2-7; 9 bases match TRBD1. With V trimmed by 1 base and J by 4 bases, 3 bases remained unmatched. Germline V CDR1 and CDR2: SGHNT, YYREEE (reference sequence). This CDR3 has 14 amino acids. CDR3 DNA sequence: TGTGCCAGCAGCTTGAAGGGACAGGGTTACGAGCAGTACTTC. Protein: CASSLKGQGYEQYF.

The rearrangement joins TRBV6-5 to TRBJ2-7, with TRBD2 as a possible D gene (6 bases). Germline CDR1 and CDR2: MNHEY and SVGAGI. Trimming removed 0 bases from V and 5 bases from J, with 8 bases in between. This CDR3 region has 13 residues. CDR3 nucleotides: TGTGCCAGCAGTTACTCGGGACTGAACGAGCAGTACTTC. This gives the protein CASSYSGLNEQYF.

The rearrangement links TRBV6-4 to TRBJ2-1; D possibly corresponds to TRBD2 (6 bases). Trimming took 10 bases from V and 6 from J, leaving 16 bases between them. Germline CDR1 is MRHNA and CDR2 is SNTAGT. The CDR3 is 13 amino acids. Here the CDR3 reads CANTSLSGNEQFF. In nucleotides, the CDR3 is TGTGCCAACACTAGTCTTAGCGGCAATGAGCAGTTCTTC.

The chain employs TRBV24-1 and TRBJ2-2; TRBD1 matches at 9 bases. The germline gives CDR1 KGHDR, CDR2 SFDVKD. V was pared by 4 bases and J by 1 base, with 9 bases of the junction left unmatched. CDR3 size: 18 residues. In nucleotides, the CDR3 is TGTGCCACCAGTGACCCCATACAGGGGGCTCGGAACACCGGGGAGCTGTTTTTT. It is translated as CATSDPIQGARNTGELFF.

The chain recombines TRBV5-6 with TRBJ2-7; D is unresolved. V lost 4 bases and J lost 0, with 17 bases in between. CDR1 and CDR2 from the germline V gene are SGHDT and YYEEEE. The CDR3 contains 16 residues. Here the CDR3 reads CASSLLGQISSYEQYV. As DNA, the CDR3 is TGTGCCAGCAGCCTTCTAGGCCAGATCAGCTCCTACGAGCAGTACGTC.

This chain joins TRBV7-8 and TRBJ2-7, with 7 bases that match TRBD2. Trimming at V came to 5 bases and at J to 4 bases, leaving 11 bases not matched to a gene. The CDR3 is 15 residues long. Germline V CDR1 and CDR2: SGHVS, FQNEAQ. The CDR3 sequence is CASSQEAGPAYEQYF. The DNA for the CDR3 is TGTGCCAGCAGCCAAGAAGCGGGACCCGCATACGAGCAGTACTTC.

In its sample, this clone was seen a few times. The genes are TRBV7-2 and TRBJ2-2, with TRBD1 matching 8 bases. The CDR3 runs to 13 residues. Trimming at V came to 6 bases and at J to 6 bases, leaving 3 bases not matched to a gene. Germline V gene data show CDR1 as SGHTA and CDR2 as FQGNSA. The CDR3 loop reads CASRQGASGELFF. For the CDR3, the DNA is TGTGCCAGCAGGCAGGGGGCGTCCGGGGAGCTGTTTTTT.

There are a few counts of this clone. This chain's CDR3 is CASRGQGIEAFF. Written as DNA, the CDR3 is TGTGCCAGCAGGGGACAGGGAATTGAAGCTTTCTTT. The chain is built from TRBV28 and TRBJ1-1, with TRBD1 identical over 9 bases. The CDR3 spans 12 residues. Germline V gives CDR1 MDHEN, CDR2 SYDVKM. Trimming took 6 bases from V and 7 from J; bases not matched to a gene: 3.

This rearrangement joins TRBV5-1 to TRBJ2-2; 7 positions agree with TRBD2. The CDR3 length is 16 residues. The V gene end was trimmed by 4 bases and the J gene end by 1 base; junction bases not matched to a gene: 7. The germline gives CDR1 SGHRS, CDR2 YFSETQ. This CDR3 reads CASSGLAVMNTGELFF. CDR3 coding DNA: TGCGCCAGCAGCGGCCTAGCGGTCATGAACACCGGGGAGCTGTTTTTT. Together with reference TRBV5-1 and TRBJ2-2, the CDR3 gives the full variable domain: KAGVTQTPRYLIKTRGQQVTLSCSPISGHRSVSWYQQTPGQGLQFLFEYFSETQRNKGNFPGRFSGRQFSNSRSEMNVSTLELGDSALYLCASSGLAVMNTGELFFGEGSRLTVL.

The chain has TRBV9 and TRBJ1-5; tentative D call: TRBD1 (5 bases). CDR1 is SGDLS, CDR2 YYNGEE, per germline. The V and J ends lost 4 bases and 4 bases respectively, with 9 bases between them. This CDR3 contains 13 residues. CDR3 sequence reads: CASSKQGNQPQHF. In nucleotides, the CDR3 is TGTGCCAGCAGCAAGCAGGGTAATCAGCCCCAGCATTTT.

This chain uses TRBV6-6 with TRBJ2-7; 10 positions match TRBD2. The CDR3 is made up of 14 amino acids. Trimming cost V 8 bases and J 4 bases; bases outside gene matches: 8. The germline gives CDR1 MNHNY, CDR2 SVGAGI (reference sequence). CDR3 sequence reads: CASVQGLAQYEQYF. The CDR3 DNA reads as TGTGCCAGCGTTCAGGGACTAGCGCAATACGAGCAGTACTTC.

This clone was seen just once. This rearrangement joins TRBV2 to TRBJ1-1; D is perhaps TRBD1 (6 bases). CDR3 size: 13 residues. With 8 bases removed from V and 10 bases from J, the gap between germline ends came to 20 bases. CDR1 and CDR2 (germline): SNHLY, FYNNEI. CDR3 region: CASGGGRSSVAFF. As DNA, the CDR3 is TGTGCCAGCGGGGGGGGGCGCAGCTCAGTAGCTTTCTTT.

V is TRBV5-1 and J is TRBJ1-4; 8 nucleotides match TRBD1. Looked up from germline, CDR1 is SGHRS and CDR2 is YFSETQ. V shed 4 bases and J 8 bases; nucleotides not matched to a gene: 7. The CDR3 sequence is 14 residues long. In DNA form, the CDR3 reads TGCGCCAGCAGCCCTGACAGGGGTTGGGAAAAACTGTTTTTT. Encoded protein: CASSPDRGWEKLFF. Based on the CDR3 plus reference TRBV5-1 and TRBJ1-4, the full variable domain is KAGVTQTPRYLIKTRGQQVTLSCSPISGHRSVSWYQQTPGQGLQFLFEYFSETQRNKGNFPGRFSGRQFSNSRSEMNVSTLELGDSALYLCASSPDRGWEKLFFGSGTQLSVL.

The chain's CDR3 is CASSYAGFGNTIYF. CDR3 nucleotide sequence: TGTGCCAGCAGTTACGCGGGCTTTGGAAACACCATATATTTT. The chain links TRBV6-2 or TRBV6-3 to TRBJ1-3; D unclear. This CDR3 contains 14 residues. V was cut by 2 bases and J by 3 bases, with 8 bases left in between. The germline V gene has CDR1 MNHEY and CDR2 SVGEGT.